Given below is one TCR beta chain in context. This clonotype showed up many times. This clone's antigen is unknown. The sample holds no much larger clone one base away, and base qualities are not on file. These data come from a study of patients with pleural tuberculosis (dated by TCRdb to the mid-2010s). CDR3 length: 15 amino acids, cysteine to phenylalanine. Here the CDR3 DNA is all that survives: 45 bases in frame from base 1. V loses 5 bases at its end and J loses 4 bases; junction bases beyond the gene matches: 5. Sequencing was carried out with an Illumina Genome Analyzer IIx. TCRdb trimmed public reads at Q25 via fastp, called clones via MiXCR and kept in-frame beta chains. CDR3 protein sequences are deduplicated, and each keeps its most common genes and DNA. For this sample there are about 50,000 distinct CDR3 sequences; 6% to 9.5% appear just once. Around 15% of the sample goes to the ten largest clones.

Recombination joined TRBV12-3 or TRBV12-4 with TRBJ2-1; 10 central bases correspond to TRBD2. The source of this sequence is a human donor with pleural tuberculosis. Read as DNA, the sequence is TGTGCCAGCAGTCAGACTAGCGGGTCGTACAATGAGCAGTTCTTC. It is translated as CASSQTSGSYNEQFF.